The rows below give T cell receptor beta chains drawn from one sample of a study of vaccination effects on CD4 cells after COVID-19. For these receptors, no antigen is known. Profiling relied on immunoSEQ multiplex PCR, and the TCRdb table lists in-frame clones only, not all of them. This table holds roughly 56,000 clones, 60% to 85% found once. Sequencing was performed on CD4+ T cells from PBMCs cultured without peptide, taken before COVID-19 vaccination. Receptors originate from a human donor who received a COVID-19 vaccine. CDR3s include the opening cysteine and the closing phenylalanine or tryptophan. Each record gives: CDR3 length, V gene, D gene, J gene, clone size, CDR3 protein, CDR3 DNA. A D gene is named only where the DNA matches it firmly. Some rows mark clone size as missing; the rest say once, few, many or name a class of expanded clone.

cdr3_length: 13; v_call: TRBV7-3; d_call: -; j_call: TRBJ1-1; clone_size: -; cdr3_aa: CASSPTRNTEAFF; cdr3_nt: TGTGCCAGCAGCCCAACACGTAACACTGAAGCTTTCTTT
cdr3_length: 12; v_call: TRBV5-8; d_call: -; j_call: TRBJ1-2; clone_size: few; cdr3_aa: CASRWFNYGYTF; cdr3_nt: TGTGCCAGCAGGTGGTTTAACTATGGCTACACCTTC
cdr3_length: 14; v_call: TRBV7-2; d_call: -; j_call: TRBJ2-4; clone_size: -; cdr3_aa: CASSLGDAKNIQYF; cdr3_nt: TGTGCCAGCAGCTTAGGGGATGCCAAAAACATTCAGTACTTC
cdr3_length: 20; v_call: TRBV19; d_call: -; j_call: TRBJ2-5; clone_size: -; cdr3_aa: CASSIRNIAGVTGRVETQYF; cdr3_nt: TGTGCCAGTAGTATTCGAAACATCGCAGGGGTTACGGGGAGGGTCGAGACCCAGTACTTC
cdr3_length: 13; v_call: TRBV10-3; d_call: TRBD1; j_call: TRBJ2-1; clone_size: -; cdr3_aa: CAISLTGVSEQFF; cdr3_nt: TGTGCCATCAGTCTAACAGGGGTCAGTGAGCAGTTCTTC
cdr3_length: 14; v_call: TRBV29-1; d_call: TRBD1; j_call: TRBJ2-2; clone_size: -; cdr3_aa: CSARGQENTGELFF; cdr3_nt: TGCAGCGCCCGTGGACAGGAGAACACCGGGGAGCTGTTTTTT
cdr3_length: 11; v_call: TRBV12-3/TRBV12-4; d_call: -; j_call: TRBJ1-4; clone_size: -; cdr3_aa: CASSPGEKLFF; cdr3_nt: TGTGCCAGCAGTCCCGGGGAAAAACTGTTTTTT
cdr3_length: 15; v_call: TRBV5-8; d_call: TRBD1; j_call: TRBJ1-2; clone_size: -; cdr3_aa: CASSLQGDGGYGYTF; cdr3_nt: TGTGCCAGCAGCTTGCAGGGGGACGGCGGGTATGGCTACACCTTC
cdr3_length: 14; v_call: TRBV15; d_call: -; j_call: TRBJ1-4; clone_size: -; cdr3_aa: CATSRDLVDEKLFF; cdr3_nt: TGTGCCACCAGCAGAGATTTAGTGGATGAAAAACTGTTTTTT
cdr3_length: 14; v_call: TRBV5-1; d_call: -; j_call: TRBJ1-3; clone_size: once; cdr3_aa: CASSLGQAGNTIYF; cdr3_nt: TGCGCCAGCAGCTTGGGACAAGCTGGAAACACCATATATTTT
cdr3_length: 15; v_call: TRBV10-1; d_call: -; j_call: TRBJ2-6; clone_size: -; cdr3_aa: CASSGGGAGANVLTF; cdr3_nt: TGCGCCAGCAGTGGGGGGGGCGCTGGGGCCAACGTCCTGACTTTC
cdr3_length: 16; v_call: TRBV11-3; d_call: -; j_call: TRBJ2-2; clone_size: -; cdr3_aa: CASSNLVGQNTGELFF; cdr3_nt: TGTGCCAGCAGCAACCTCGTGGGGCAGAACACCGGGGAGCTGTTTTTT
cdr3_length: 17; v_call: TRBV5-1; d_call: -; j_call: TRBJ2-3; clone_size: -; cdr3_aa: CASSLRPPGINTDTQYF; cdr3_nt: TGCGCCAGCAGCCTCCGCCCCCCGGGAATAAACACAGATACGCAGTATTTT
cdr3_length: 14; v_call: TRBV4-1; d_call: -; j_call: TRBJ2-1; clone_size: -; cdr3_aa: CASSQDGFYNEQFF; cdr3_nt: TGCGCCAGCAGCCAAGATGGGTTCTACAATGAGCAGTTCTTC
cdr3_length: 13; v_call: TRBV30; d_call: TRBD1; j_call: TRBJ1-6; clone_size: -; cdr3_aa: CAWRRDRNSPLHF; cdr3_nt: TGTGCCTGGAGGAGGGACAGGAATTCACCCCTCCACTTT
cdr3_length: 15; v_call: TRBV9; d_call: -; j_call: TRBJ1-5; clone_size: few; cdr3_aa: CASSETPYSNQPQHF; cdr3_nt: TGTGCCAGCAGCGAGACCCCTTATAGCAATCAGCCCCAGCATTTT
cdr3_length: 15; v_call: TRBV5-1; d_call: TRBD1; j_call: TRBJ2-1; clone_size: -; cdr3_aa: CASTPRQGRDNEQFF; cdr3_nt: TGCGCCAGCACCCCACGACAGGGACGAGACAATGAGCAGTTCTTC
cdr3_length: 14; v_call: TRBV28; d_call: -; j_call: TRBJ2-1; clone_size: -; cdr3_aa: CASIGGGSYNEQFF; cdr3_nt: TGTGCCAGCATTGGAGGGGGCTCCTACAATGAGCAGTTCTTC
cdr3_length: 15; v_call: TRBV4-2; d_call: TRBD1; j_call: TRBJ1-2; clone_size: -; cdr3_aa: CASSQKDRQGSAYTF; cdr3_nt: TGTGCCAGCAGCCAAAAGGACAGACAGGGGAGCGCCTACACCTTC
cdr3_length: 14; v_call: TRBV7-9; d_call: -; j_call: TRBJ1-3; clone_size: once; cdr3_aa: CASSLAGTGNTIYF; cdr3_nt: TGTGCCAGCAGCTTAGCTGGAACTGGAAACACCATATATTTT
cdr3_length: 14; v_call: TRBV5-8; d_call: -; j_call: TRBJ1-6; clone_size: -; cdr3_aa: CASSSGLLNSPLHF; cdr3_nt: TGTGCCAGCAGCTCTGGCTTATTAAATTCACCCCTCCACTTT
cdr3_length: 12; v_call: TRBV6-2/TRBV6-3; d_call: -; j_call: TRBJ1-2; clone_size: -; cdr3_aa: CASSYGQSGYTF; cdr3_nt: TGTGCCAGCAGTTACGGACAGAGTGGCTACACCTTC
cdr3_length: 12; v_call: TRBV9; d_call: -; j_call: TRBJ2-2; clone_size: once; cdr3_aa: CASSVVERELFF; cdr3_nt: TGTGCCAGCAGCGTGGTCGAACGGGAGCTGTTTTTT
cdr3_length: 13; v_call: TRBV2; d_call: -; j_call: TRBJ2-2; clone_size: -; cdr3_aa: CACGGGNTGELFF; cdr3_nt: TGTGCCTGTGGGGGAGGGAACACCGGGGAGCTGTTTTTT
cdr3_length: 15; v_call: TRBV5-1; d_call: TRBD1; j_call: TRBJ1-3; clone_size: -; cdr3_aa: CASSPTGGSGNTIYF; cdr3_nt: TGCGCCAGCAGCCCGACAGGGGGCTCGGGAAACACCATATATTTT
cdr3_length: 14; v_call: TRBV30; d_call: -; j_call: TRBJ1-5; clone_size: few; cdr3_aa: CAWSITRSNQPQHF; cdr3_nt: TGTGCCTGGAGTATAACCAGGAGCAATCAGCCCCAGCATTTT
cdr3_length: 14; v_call: TRBV7-2; d_call: -; j_call: TRBJ1-2; clone_size: few; cdr3_aa: CASSLREDGYGYTF; cdr3_nt: TGTGCCAGCAGCCTTCGGGAGGACGGCTATGGCTACACCTTC
cdr3_length: 15; v_call: TRBV14; d_call: TRBD2; j_call: TRBJ2-3; clone_size: -; cdr3_aa: CASSPSGGILDTQYF; cdr3_nt: TGTGCCAGCAGCCCCAGCGGGGGTATTCTGGATACGCAGTATTTT
cdr3_length: 13; v_call: TRBV18; d_call: -; j_call: TRBJ2-2; clone_size: few; cdr3_aa: CASSPTVPGELFF; cdr3_nt: TGTGCCAGCTCACCGACAGTCCCCGGGGAGCTGTTTTTT
cdr3_length: 15; v_call: TRBV6-2/TRBV6-3; d_call: -; j_call: TRBJ2-3; clone_size: -; cdr3_aa: CASSFFRTGTDTQYF; cdr3_nt: TGTGCCAGCAGCTTTTTCCGGACGGGCACAGATACGCAGTATTTT
cdr3_length: 13; v_call: TRBV12-3/TRBV12-4; d_call: -; j_call: TRBJ1-2; clone_size: -; cdr3_aa: CASSSPGPYGYTF; cdr3_nt: TGTGCCAGCAGTTCACCAGGACCCTATGGCTACACCTTC
cdr3_length: 15; v_call: TRBV5-6; d_call: -; j_call: TRBJ2-1; clone_size: -; cdr3_aa: CASRPPGLPSNEQFF; cdr3_nt: TGTGCCAGCAGGCCTCCGGGACTCCCGAGCAATGAGCAGTTCTTC
cdr3_length: 14; v_call: TRBV29-1; d_call: -; j_call: TRBJ1-5; clone_size: -; cdr3_aa: CSVVLADTNQPQHF; cdr3_nt: TGCAGCGTTGTCCTGGCAGACACCAATCAGCCCCAGCATTTT
cdr3_length: 12; v_call: TRBV2; d_call: -; j_call: TRBJ2-3; clone_size: -; cdr3_aa: CASSQVVDTQYF; cdr3_nt: TGTGCCAGCAGCCAAGTAGTAGATACGCAGTATTTT
cdr3_length: 16; v_call: TRBV19; d_call: -; j_call: TRBJ1-2; clone_size: -; cdr3_aa: CASSIEGSLRVRGYTF; cdr3_nt: TGTGCCAGTAGTATAGAGGGCAGCTTGAGGGTCCGCGGCTACACCTTC
cdr3_length: 19; v_call: TRBV24-1; d_call: TRBD1; j_call: TRBJ1-5; clone_size: -; cdr3_aa: CATSDLRGTGGFSNQPQHF; cdr3_nt: TGTGCCACCAGTGATTTGCGCGGGACAGGGGGCTTCAGCAATCAGCCCCAGCATTTT
cdr3_length: 14; v_call: TRBV5-1; d_call: TRBD1; j_call: TRBJ1-4; clone_size: -; cdr3_aa: CASSLGQGGEKLFF; cdr3_nt: TGCGCCAGCAGCTTGGGACAGGGAGGTGAAAAACTGTTTTTT